A single sample is the source of the 14 T cell receptor beta chains below, sequenced in a study of blood T cell repertoires in COVID-19. TCRdb's table, derived via immunoSEQ multiplex PCR, lists solely in-frame clones and lacks some. Counted here are about 90,000 clones, 65% to 85% occurring once; the ten biggest clones make up 6.3%. Specimen: peripheral blood. These receptors originate from a man aged 55 to 70 with acute or convalescent COVID-19.

The CDR3 nucleotides are TGCGCCAGCAGCCCGAGCGGGGGGGAGCTCTGGACGCAGTATTTT. Amino acids: CASSPSGGELWTQYF. The J gene is TRBJ2-3, the V gene TRBV5-1, with TRBD2 identical over 10 bases. V shed 4 bases, J shed 9 bases, and the junction held 11 bases outside the gene matches. The CDR3 totals 15 residues. CDR1 SGHRS and CDR2 YFSETQ come from the germline V gene.

This chain connects TRBV14 to TRBJ2-3; possibly TRBD1 for D (5 bases). Germline V gene data show CDR1 as SGHDN and CDR2 as FVKESK. V was trimmed by 0 bases and J by 9 bases, leaving 7 bases between them. CDR3 length: 12 residues. CDR3 sequence reads: CASSQDRATQYF. The CDR3 region has the DNA TGTGCCAGCAGCCAAGACAGGGCGACGCAGTATTTT.

V and J are TRBV2 and TRBJ2-2; 7 bases agree with TRBD2. The germline V gene encodes CDR1 SNHLY and CDR2 FYNNEI. With V trimmed by 6 bases and J by 1 base, 5 bases remained unmatched. This CDR3 is built from 15 residues. The CDR3 nucleotides are TGTGCCAGCAGGGGCGGGGGTCAGAACACCGGGGAGCTGTTTTTT. Translation: CASRGGGQNTGELFF.

J is TRBJ2-2 and V is TRBV4-1, with 7 positions matching TRBD1. The CDR3 is 16 residues long. After removal of 1 base from V and 4 bases from J, the junction contained 6 bases not matched to a gene. The V gene's germline CDR1 is MGHRA and CDR2 YSYEKL. CDR3 bases: TGCGCCAGCAGCCAAGCTAGGGGGCTTGGCACCGGGGAGCTGTTTTTT. Protein: CASSQARGLGTGELFF.

The chain carries TRBV4-3 and TRBJ1-2, with no clear D. The CDR3 sequence is 13 residues long. Germline V CDR1 and CDR2: LGHNA, YSLEER. V dropped 0 bases and J dropped 5 bases, with 7 bases sitting between them. The CDR3 spells CASSQDRGYGYTF. In nucleotides, the CDR3 is TGCGCCAGCAGCCAAGATCGGGGATATGGCTACACCTTC.

The V call is TRBV9, the J call TRBJ1-5; no definite D call. Germline V gene sequence: CDR1 SGDLS, CDR2 YYNGEE. This CDR3 region has 14 residues. V lost 7 bases and J lost 0, with 11 bases in between. The CDR3, as DNA: TGTGCCAGCCTAAAGTACGATAGCAATCAGCCCCAGCATTTT. Protein product: CASLKYDSNQPQHF.

This clone was seen only once. The rearrangement joins TRBV9 to TRBJ1-3; D gene ambiguous. Looked up from germline, CDR1 is SGDLS and CDR2 is YYNGEE. The CDR3 is 15 residues long. The germline V and J ends were trimmed by 0 bases and 3 bases, with 10 bases remaining between them. The CDR3 DNA is TGTGCCAGCAGCGTAGGAGGGCGAGGTGGAAACACCATATATTTT. This encodes CASSVGGRGGNTIYF.

In regard to this clone: The same CDR3 arises from other DNA sequences in this sample as well. The chain couples TRBV2 to TRBJ2-7; D might be TRBD1 (6 bases). Per the germline V gene, CDR1 is SNHLY and CDR2 is FYNNEI. The CDR3 consists of 13 residues. V lost 5 bases, J lost 4 bases, and 12 bases lay in between. The CDR3 DNA reads TGTGCCAGCAGTCTCCGGGACATTTACGAGCAGTACTTC. The encoded protein is CASSLRDIYEQYF.

This chain links TRBV19 with TRBJ1-2; TRBD1 aligns across 7 bases. The CDR3 has 15 residues. Germline CDR1 LNHDA, CDR2 SQIVND (reference sequence). V lost 2 bases to trimming and J lost 5 bases; unmatched junction nucleotides: 8. The CDR3 DNA is TGTGCCAGTAGTATATTTCAGGCGGGACAGTATGGCTACACCTTC. Protein sequence: CASSIFQAGQYGYTF. Supplemented by reference TRBV19 and TRBJ1-2, the full variable domain reads DGGITQSPKYLFRKEGQNVTLSCEQNLNHDAMYWYRQDPGQGLRLIYYSQIVNDFQKGDIAEGYSVSREKKESFPLTVTSAQKNPTAFYLCASSIFQAGQYGYTFGSGTRLTVV.

V is TRBV30 and J is TRBJ2-7, with D perhaps matching TRBD2 (6 bases). The CDR3 consists of 13 residues. Germline CDR1 reads GTSNPN; CDR2 reads SVGIG (reference sequence). V was clipped by 5 bases and J by 0 bases, with 11 bases between them. CDR3 residues: CAWGRDSSYEQYF. The DNA of the CDR3 is TGTGCCTGGGGTCGGGACTCCTCCTACGAGCAGTACTTC.

As for this clone: Other DNA sequences from this sample encode an identical CDR3 as well. The chain employs TRBV5-1 and TRBJ1-1, with D unresolved. Germline V gene sequence: CDR1 SGHRS, CDR2 YFSETQ. V dropped 4 bases and J dropped 1 base, with 11 bases sitting between them. The CDR3 length is 14 residues. CDR3 sequence: CASSLLTGNTEAFF. DNA for the CDR3: TGCGCCAGCAGCCTTCTGACGGGGAACACTGAAGCTTTCTTT.

The chain has TRBV24-1 and TRBJ1-1; unclear D gene. The CDR3 runs 13 residues. The germline V gene has CDR1 KGHDR and CDR2 SFDVKD. The V and J ends lost 7 bases and 1 base respectively, with 9 bases between them. Here the CDR3 DNA reads TGTGCCACCAGAACCACAGCGAACACTGAAGCTTTCTTT. Protein product: CATRTTANTEAFF.

The chain combines TRBV5-6 with TRBJ1-2, with TRBD1 as a possible D gene (6 bases). CDR3 length equals 14 residues. The V end was cut by 3 bases, the J end by 4 bases, with 13 bases between. The germline V gene encodes CDR1 SGHDT and CDR2 YYEEEE. The CDR3: CASSSGTGSYGYTF. The CDR3, as DNA: TGTGCCAGCAGCTCCGGAACAGGGAGCTATGGCTACACCTTC.

Only one count was recorded for this clone. The genes are TRBV23-1 and TRBJ1-1; D call uncertain. TRBV23-1 is an open reading frame whose function is uncertain. V was trimmed by 0 bases and J by 2 bases, leaving 16 bases between them. The CDR3 spans 17 residues. The CDR3 protein is CASSQSNGVRVNTEAFF. Here the CDR3 DNA reads TGCGCCAGCAGTCAATCAAACGGAGTTCGGGTCAACACTGAAGCTTTCTTT.